This TCR beta chain was identified during a study of T cell changes during pregnancy in multiple sclerosis. The CDR3 totals 17 residues. The germline V gene has CDR1 SQVTM and CDR2 ANQGSEA. V gave up 6 bases and J gave up 4 bases, with 28 bases separating them. Clones were sequenced by immunoSEQ multiplex PCR, and TCRdb holds only the in-frame ones, with some missing. The sample lists approximately 47,000 clones, 70% to 90% occurring once. The TCR comes from a female donor with multiple sclerosis, enrolled in a pregnancy study. Material: peripheral blood, obtained in the first trimester of pregnancy. J is TRBJ2-7 and V is TRBV29-1; tentatively, D is TRBD1 (5 bases). The CDR3 reads CSVPPPPGQVWGYEQYF. For the CDR3, the DNA is TGCAGCGTGCCCCCCCCGCCAGGGCAGGTCTGGGGATACGAGCAGTACTTC.